What follows are 19 T cell receptor beta chains derived from one specimen sequenced in a study of blood T cell repertoires in COVID-19 (dated by TCRdb to 2019 to 2021). Library method: the immunoSEQ multiplex PCR assay. TCRdb obtained this table from immuneACCESS and retained in-frame rearrangements with V and J assigned. These tables miss some clones; where compared with another copy, unresolved V genes account for less than half of the shortfall, and the remainder is unexplained. The sample table contains around 180,000 clones; only one count was recorded for around 89% of them. Under 5% of the sample lies in the top ten. Sequences were obtained from peripheral blood. The receptors were gathered from a human donor in a cohort sampled during active COVID-19.

This rearrangement joins TRBV3-1 (or the pseudogene TRBV3-2) to TRBJ2-5, with TRBD2 matching 10 bases. Per germline, CDR1 LGHDT and CDR2 YNNKEL (reference sequence). There are 15 residues in the CDR3. V shed 0 bases and J 2 bases; nucleotides not matched to a gene: 0. CDR3 sequence (DNA): TGTGCCAGCAGCCAAGAAGCGGGAGGGCAAGAGACCCAGTACTTC. It specifies CASSQEAGGQETQYF.

The chain carries TRBV4-2 and TRBJ1-2, with D perhaps matching TRBD1 (5 bases). Germline V gene lookup returns CDR1 LGHNA and CDR2 YNFKEQ. This CDR3 comprises 16 residues. Trimming shortened V by 0 bases and J by 3 bases, and 14 bases separated the two germline ends. The CDR3 nucleotides are TGTGCCAGCAGCCAAGAGACGACAGCCTCCTACTATGGCTACACCTTC. This encodes CASSQETTASYYGYTF.

V gene TRBV23-1 combines with J gene TRBJ2-7; D perhaps matches TRBD2 (5 bases). TRBV23-1 has ORF status, its function being uncertain. Trimming left V 9 bases short and J 3 bases short, with 12 bases between. The CDR3 length is 12 residues. The CDR3 spells CARIWTDYEQYF. CDR3 sequence (DNA): TGCGCCAGGATATGGACTGACTACGAGCAGTACTTC.

The chain carries TRBV7-2 and TRBJ2-4; 7 nucleotides align to TRBD1. The germline V gene has CDR1 SGHTA and CDR2 FQGNSA. The V gene end was trimmed by 5 bases and the J gene end by 9 bases; junction bases not matched to a gene: 7. The CDR3 sequence is 13 residues long. The DNA for the CDR3 is TGTGCCAGCAGCGAGGGGGCCGAGGGCATTCAGTACTTC. Translation gives CASSEGAEGIQYF.

This clone has more than one count but fewer than ten. V usage is TRBV10-1 and J usage is TRBJ2-2, with TRBD2 identical over 11 bases. CDR1 and CDR2 from the germline V gene are WNHNN and SYGVQD (reference sequence). V trimming: 3 bases; J trimming: 5 bases; junction bases outside the gene matches: 8. The length of the CDR3 is 17 residues. CDR3 loop: CASSELAGVDGTGELFF. The CDR3 bases are TGCGCCAGCAGTGAACTAGCGGGAGTGGATGGAACCGGGGAGCTGTTTTTT.

This sequence joins TRBV7-2 and TRBJ1-3; D remains unclear. Germline CDR1 reads SGHTA; CDR2 reads FQGNSA. With 1 base removed from V and 4 bases from J, the gap between germline ends came to 11 bases. This CDR3 is built from 15 residues. CDR3 DNA: TGTGCCAGCAGCTTAGTAGCGGGAACCGGAAACACCATATATTTT. This translates into CASSLVAGTGNTIYF.

This sequence joins TRBV14 and TRBJ1-1, with D maybe TRBD1 (6 bases). This CDR3 comprises 12 residues. Per the germline V gene, CDR1 is SGHDN and CDR2 is FVKESK. Trimming took 4 bases from V and 10 from J, leaving 13 bases between them. The chain's CDR3 is CASSPVGAVAFF. The CDR3 nucleotides read TGTGCCAGCAGCCCGGTGGGGGCTGTAGCTTTCTTT.

The chain uses TRBV9 and TRBJ2-7; tentative D call: TRBD1 (7 bases). V gave up 0 bases and J gave up 3 bases, with 10 bases separating them. Germline assignment: CDR1 SGDLS and CDR2 YYNGEE. This CDR3 is built from 14 residues. The CDR3 is CASSVGRGDYEQYF. CDR3 bases: TGTGCCAGCAGCGTAGGCAGGGGGGACTACGAGCAGTACTTC.

The rearrangement uses TRBV9 and TRBJ2-1, with 12 bases aligning to TRBD2. CDR3 length: 14 amino acids. The germline CDR1 and CDR2 sequences are SGDLS and YYNGEE. V trimming: 4 bases; J trimming: 9 bases; junction bases outside the gene matches: 5. CDR3: CASSPSGGAREQFF. Here the CDR3 DNA reads TGTGCCAGCAGCCCTAGCGGGGGGGCCCGTGAGCAGTTCTTC. Using reference TRBV9 and TRBJ2-1 for the parts outside the CDR3, the full variable domain is DSGVTQTPKHLITATGQRVTLRCSPRSGDLSVYWYQQSLDQGLQFLIQYYNGEERAKGNILERFSAQQFPDLHSELNLSSLELGDSALYFCASSPSGGAREQFFGPGTRLTVL.

V and J are TRBV2 and TRBJ2-5; TRBD2 is a possible D gene (5 bases). CDR1 is SNHLY, CDR2 FYNNEI, per germline. V dropped 4 bases and J dropped 4 bases, with 10 bases sitting between them. CDR3 length equals 13 residues. Here the CDR3 DNA reads TGTGCCAGCAGTGGTCTGGCGGGAGAGACCCAGTACTTC. This gives the protein CASSGLAGETQYF. Full variable domain (rest looked up from reference TRBV2 and TRBJ2-5): EPEVTQTPSHQVTQMGQEVILRCVPISNHLYFYWYRQILGQKVEFLVSFYNNEISEKSEIFDDQFSVERPDGSNFTLKIRSTKLEDSAMYFCASSGLAGETQYFGPGTRLLVL.

The chain has TRBV3-1 (or the pseudogene TRBV3-2) and TRBJ1-2; D gene ambiguous. The germline V and J ends were trimmed by 3 bases and 8 bases, with 13 bases remaining between them. Germline CDR1 is LGHDT and CDR2 is YNNKEL (reference sequence). The CDR3 is 13 residues long. CDR3 sequence (DNA): TGTGCCAGCAGCCACCTAGAAGCGAAGGGCTACACCTTC. This codes for CASSHLEAKGYTF.

The chain couples TRBV2 to TRBJ1-1; perhaps TRBD1 as D (5 bases). Germline V gene lookup returns CDR1 SNHLY and CDR2 FYNNEI. Trimming stripped 8 bases from V and 4 bases from J, with 5 bases between. The CDR3 is 10 residues long. CDR3: CASQGTEAFF. The CDR3 bases are TGTGCCAGCCAGGGCACTGAAGCTTTCTTT.

The CDR3 spells CASSPATSGGHNEQFF. DNA for the CDR3: TGTGCCAGCAGCCCCGCGACTAGCGGGGGCCACAATGAGCAGTTCTTC. The chain combines TRBV11-2 with TRBJ2-1; 12 bases line up with TRBD2. The CDR3 has 16 residues. V dropped 5 bases and J dropped 5; count of bases not matched to a gene: 7. Germline assignment: CDR1 SGHAT and CDR2 FQNNGV.

Concerning this clone itself: The junction does not match germline at one end; this may be a read error. This chain connects TRBV7-9 to TRBJ2-7; 7 bases agree with TRBD1. Germline loops: CDR1 SEHNR, CDR2 FQNEAQ (reference sequence). The CDR3 runs 12 residues. Written as DNA, the CDR3 is TGTGCCAGCAGCCTGGACAGGTTATCCCGAAGCTTC. This gives the protein CASSLDRLSRSF.

The chain combines TRBV7-2 with TRBJ2-1; 8 bases align to TRBD2. V lost 5 bases and J lost 2; bases outside the gene matches: 17. Germline CDR1 reads SGHTA; CDR2 reads FQGNSA. The length of the CDR3 is 19 residues. CDR3 DNA sequence: TGTGCCAGCAGCCAACCCCAACGGGCGGGGGGCCTCACCTACAATGAGCAGTTCTTC. As protein: CASSQPQRAGGLTYNEQFF.

V usage is TRBV11-2 and J usage is TRBJ2-2; tentatively, D is TRBD1 (6 bases). The CDR3 is made up of 16 amino acids. Germline V CDR1 and CDR2: SGHAT, FQNNGV. The germline V and J ends were trimmed by 5 bases and 4 bases, with 17 bases remaining between them. The DNA of the CDR3 is TGTGCCAGCAGCCTCAGGGGCCCCTCGGGCACCGGGGAGCTGTTTTTT. The encoded protein is CASSLRGPSGTGELFF.

The rearrangement uses TRBV29-1 and TRBJ2-5; D might be TRBD1 (6 bases). Germline loops: CDR1 SQVTM, CDR2 ANQGSEA. Trimming stripped 4 bases from V and 5 bases from J, with 14 bases between. This CDR3 comprises 13 residues. DNA of the CDR3: TGCAGCGTTGTTGGGCAGGGGCTTGAGACCCAGTACTTC. Protein product: CSVVGQGLETQYF.

The chain is built from TRBV4-1 and TRBJ1-5, with a weak D call TRBD1 (6 bases). Germline V gene sequence: CDR1 MGHRA, CDR2 YSYEKL. The CDR3 extends over 16 amino acids. V was pared by 4 bases and J by 4 bases, with 17 bases between. CDR3 bases: TGCGCCAGCAGCCCTACAAGGGCAGGGGAGAATCAGCCCCAGCATTTT. Its translation is CASSPTRAGENQPQHF.

V and J are TRBV5-4 and TRBJ1-6; 10 bases line up with TRBD1. This CDR3 comprises 16 residues. Germline CDR1 is SGHNT and CDR2 is YYREEE (reference sequence). Trimming cost V 4 bases and J 6 bases; bases outside gene matches: 7. The CDR3 region is CASSGGDRGINSPLHF. CDR3 DNA: TGTGCCAGCAGCGGGGGGGACAGGGGCATTAATTCACCCCTCCACTTT. Full variable domain (remainder filled in from reference TRBV5-4 and TRBJ1-6): ETGVTQSPTHLIKTRGQQVTLRCSSQSGHNTVSWYQQALGQGPQFIFQYYREEENGRGNFPPRFSGLQFPNYSSELNVNALELDDSALYLCASSGGDRGINSPLHFGNGTRLTVT.